The 12 T cell receptor beta chains presented below share a single source sample, sequenced in a study of response to subunit inactivated influenza vaccine. TCRdb reanalysed the RT-PCR reads using MiXCR and keeps one entry per CDR3 protein. The table shows about 610,000 distinct CDR3 sequences, with 14% occurring only once. Sequencing was performed on PBMCs from blood, taken approximately 12 days after vaccination. These receptors all come from a middle-aged man who received an inactivated influenza vaccine.

This clonotype has just a few counts. The chain uses TRBV12-3 or TRBV12-4 and TRBJ2-5; 7 bases fit TRBD2. CDR3 length: 17 residues. Losses at the gene ends were 2 bases for V and 5 bases for J; bases not matched to a gene: 14. CDR3 loop: CASSLWGISGLGETQYF. In DNA form, the CDR3 reads TGTGCCAGCAGTTTATGGGGGATTAGCGGGCTTGGGGAGACCCAGTACTTC.

This clonotype was found a few times. V is TRBV6-1 and J is TRBJ1-6, with D unclear. V lost 6 bases and J 9 bases, leaving 12 bases between the germline ends. Germline loops: CDR1 MNHNS, CDR2 SASEGT. This CDR3 is built from 13 residues. CDR3: CASSRSSLSPLHF. DNA for the CDR3: TGTGCCAGCAGCAGATCCTCCCTTTCACCCCTCCACTTT.

V is TRBV12-3 or TRBV12-4 and J is TRBJ2-2; TRBD1 is a possible D gene (5 bases). The CDR3 is 17 amino acids. V gave up 1 base and J gave up 3 bases, with 15 bases separating them. The CDR3 coding sequence is TGTGCCAGCAGTTTAGGAAAGACAGCGACCTACACCGGGGAGCTGTTTTTT. Its translation: CASSLGKTATYTGELFF.

The sample holds many counts of this clonotype. The chain couples TRBV12-3 or TRBV12-4 to TRBJ1-1; maybe TRBD1 (5 bases). CDR3 length: 12 residues. V shed 4 bases and J shed 7 bases, with 10 bases lying between them. CDR3 sequence (DNA): TGTGCCAGCAGTTCCGCCGGGGGTGAAGCTTTCTTT. It encodes CASSSAGGEAFF.

This sequence joins TRBV27 and TRBJ2-3; D ambiguous. In germline, CDR1 is MNHEY, CDR2 SMNVEV (reference sequence). Trimming removed 5 bases at V and 9 bases at J, with 15 bases between. The CDR3 loop spans 13 amino acids. CDR3 DNA sequence: TGTGCCAGCAGTGCCGGATCCTTCGGAACGCAGTATTTT. It translates to CASSAGSFGTQYF.

Details on this clonotype: One junction end disagrees with the germline gene, perhaps due to a read error. The chain uses TRBV28 and TRBJ2-2; the D gene is possibly TRBD1 (6 bases). CDR1 is MDHEN, CDR2 SYDVKM, per germline. The CDR3 totals 15 residues. The CDR3 nucleotides are TGTGCCAGCAGTTCGGTGGGGTGGGACACCGGGGAGCTTTTTTTT. Residues: CASSSVGWDTGELFF. Filled out from reference TRBV28 and TRBJ2-2, the complete variable domain reads DVKVTQSSRYLVKRTGEKVFLECVQDMDHENMFWYRQDPGLGLRLIYFSYDVKMKEKGDIPEGYSVSREKKERFSLILESASTNQTSMYLCASSSVGWDTGELFFGEGSRLTVL.

The J gene is TRBJ2-2, the V gene TRBV19, with a possible D match to TRBD2 (5 bases). The CDR3 consists of 14 residues. V lost 7 bases to trimming and J lost 5 bases, with 14 bases between them. The germline V gene has CDR1 LNHDA and CDR2 SQIVND (reference sequence). In DNA form, the CDR3 reads TGTGCCAGTAACCAAGAAGGAGGTACCGGGGAGCTGTTTTTT. Translated: CASNQEGGTGELFF. Looking up the rest from reference TRBV19 and TRBJ2-2 gives the full variable domain: DGGITQSPKYLFRKEGQNVTLSCEQNLNHDAMYWYRQDPGQGLRLIYYSQIVNDFQKGDIAEGYSVSREKKESFPLTVTSAQKNPTAFYLCASNQEGGTGELFFGEGSRLTVL.

The rearrangement links TRBV19 to TRBJ2-2; the D is unclear. V lost 6 bases, J lost 3 bases, and 8 bases lay in between. The CDR3 consists of 13 residues. Germline V gene sequence: CDR1 LNHDA, CDR2 SQIVND (reference sequence). The CDR3 loop is CASSWGYTGELFF. The CDR3 DNA sequence: TGTGCCAGTAGCTGGGGATACACCGGGGAGCTGTTTTTT.

This chain links TRBV7-9 with TRBJ2-2; the D call may be TRBD1 or TRBD2 (5 bases each). CDR1 and CDR2 from the germline V gene are SEHNR and FQNEAQ (reference sequence). The CDR3 totals 14 residues. V gave up 5 bases and J gave up 2 bases, with 9 bases separating them. The CDR3 DNA reads as TGTGCCAGCAGCCCCTGGGACAACACCGGGGAGCTGTTTTTT. Translating it yields CASSPWDNTGELFF.

This clonotype was picked up many times. This chain joins TRBV7-9 and TRBJ1-1; D is uncertain. Trimming took off 1 base at V and 0 bases at J, with 3 bases between the two ends. The germline V gene has CDR1 SEHNR and CDR2 FQNEAQ (reference sequence). This CDR3 is 13 amino acids long. The CDR3 nucleotides read TGTGCCAGCAGCTTAGACATGAACACTGAAGCTTTCTTT. It is translated as CASSLDMNTEAFF.

This clonotype has at least ten counts. V gene TRBV29-1 combines with J gene TRBJ2-7; TRBD1 matches at 7 bases. The germline gives CDR1 SQVTM, CDR2 ANQGSEA. The CDR3 runs 14 residues. Unmatched junction bases numbered 12, after V lost 6 bases and J lost 4 bases. This chain's CDR3 is CSVVRGQGEYEQYF. Written as DNA, the CDR3 is TGCAGCGTCGTCAGAGGGCAGGGGGAGTACGAGCAGTACTTC.

Many counts were recorded for this clonotype. The rearrangement links TRBV12-3 or TRBV12-4 to TRBJ2-7; 7 bases are shared with TRBD2. The V gene end was trimmed by 3 bases and the J gene end by 0 bases; junction bases not matched to a gene: 2. The CDR3 is made up of 14 amino acids. CDR3 sequence (DNA): TGTGCCAGCAGTTTTGGGGGGGACTCCTACGAGCAGTACTTC. Protein product: CASSFGGDSYEQYF.